This TCR beta chain was obtained from a study of cytomegalovirus exposure and HLA in healthy donors. J lost 4 bases, V lost 10 bases, and 7 bases had no gene match. Germline V lookup: CDR1 LNHDA, CDR2 SQIVND (reference sequence). This CDR3 spans 15 amino acids. Study findings and constraints: As was reported, the classifier diagnosed cytomegalovirus status with high specificity and sensitivity. The tendency of first-cohort TCR clusters to co-occur in the roughly 120 validation repertoires was identified by a subsequent analysis. Specific recognition of CMV antigens was confirmed in vitro for a few chains (all CMV-associated).

The repertoire was sequenced with immunoSEQ multiplex PCR; TCRdb's copy has only in-frame clones and lacks some. The sample lists roughly 120,000 clones, roughly 90% seen once, with almost 1.5% in the top ten. Concerning this clone itself: Antigen: not known.

The specimen sequenced was PBMCs. V is TRBV19 and J is TRBJ2-2; 12 nucleotides agree with TRBD1. This TCR was recovered from a woman between 25 and 40 years old in good health and CMV-seropositive. CDR3 residues: CATRDRGRVTGELFF. In nucleotides, the CDR3 is TGTGCCACCCGGGACAGGGGGCGCGTCACCGGGGAGCTGTTTTTT.